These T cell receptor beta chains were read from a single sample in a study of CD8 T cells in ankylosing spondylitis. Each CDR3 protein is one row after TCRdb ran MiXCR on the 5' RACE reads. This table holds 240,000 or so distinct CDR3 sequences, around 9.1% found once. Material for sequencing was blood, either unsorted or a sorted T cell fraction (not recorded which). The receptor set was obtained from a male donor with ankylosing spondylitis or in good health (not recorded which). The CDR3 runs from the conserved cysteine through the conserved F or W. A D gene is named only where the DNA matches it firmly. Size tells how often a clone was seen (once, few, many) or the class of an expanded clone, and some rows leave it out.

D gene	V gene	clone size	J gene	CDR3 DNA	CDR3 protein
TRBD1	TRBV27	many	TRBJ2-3	TGTGCCAGCAGTCCGAGGACAGGCGCTAGCACAGATACGCAGTATTTT	CASSPRTGASTDTQYF
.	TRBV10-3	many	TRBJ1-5	TGTGCCATCAGCGAGGAGTGGGGGAATCAGCCCCAGCATTTT	CAISEEWGNQPQHF
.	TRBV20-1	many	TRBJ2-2	TGCAGTGCTAGGGCCCCGGGCCTCGGGGGATCCGGGGAGCTGTTTTTT	CSARAPGLGGSGELFF
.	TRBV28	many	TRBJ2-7	TGTGCCAGCAGTAGGACAGTTTGGGAGCAGTACTTC	CASSRTVWEQYF
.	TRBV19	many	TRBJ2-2	TGTGCCAGTAGTATGGGGTCCGGCGGGGAGCTGTTTTTT	CASSMGSGGELFF
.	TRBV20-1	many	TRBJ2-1	TGCAGTGCTTGGGGAAGAAAGAGGGGGATCAACAATGAGCAGTTCTTC	CSAWGRKRGINNEQFF
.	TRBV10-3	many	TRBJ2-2	TGTGCCATCAGTGAGCGGGAGTTTATCGGGGAGCTGTTTTTT	CAISEREFIGELFF
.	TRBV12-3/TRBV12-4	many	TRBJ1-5	TGTGCCAGCAGTTTACAGGGAGCTGACAATCAGCCCCAGCATTTT	CASSLQGADNQPQHF
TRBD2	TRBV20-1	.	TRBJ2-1	TGCAGTGCTAGAGCCCAAGGTTCGCGGGAGATTCGGGATGAGCAGTTCTTC	CSARAQGSREIRDEQFF
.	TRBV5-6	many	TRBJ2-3	TGTGCCAGCAGCTTCAAATCCGAGGGAGATACGCAGTATTTT	CASSFKSEGDTQYF
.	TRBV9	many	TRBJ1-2	TGTGCCAGCAGCCCCCCCAACCTCGTTTACAGCTACACCTTC	CASSPPNLVYSYTF
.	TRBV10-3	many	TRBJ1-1	TGTGCCATCAGCCCACAGCTCATGAACACTGAAGCTTTCTTT	CAISPQLMNTEAFF
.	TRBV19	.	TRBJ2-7	TGTGCCAGTAGTTCGACAGGAGGTTCCTACGAGCAGTACTTC	CASSSTGGSYEQYF
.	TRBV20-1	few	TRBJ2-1	TGCAGTGCTAGGGAGTGGGACAAAATACACAATGAGCAGTTCTTC	CSAREWDKIHNEQFF
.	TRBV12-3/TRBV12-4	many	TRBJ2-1	TGTGCCAGCAGTCCCCGACTGTTCAATGAGCAGTTCTTC	CASSPRLFNEQFF
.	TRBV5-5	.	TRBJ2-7	TGTGCCAGCAGCTTCGGGGGCCTCTACGAGCAGTACTTC	CASSFGGLYEQYF
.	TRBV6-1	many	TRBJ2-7	TGTGCCAGCAGTGAGGGGCGGAGTTCCTACGAGCAGTACTTC	CASSEGRSSYEQYF
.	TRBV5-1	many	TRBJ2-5	TGCGCCAGCAGCTTGTCTTCAGGGTCAGAGACCCAGTACTTC	CASSLSSGSETQYF
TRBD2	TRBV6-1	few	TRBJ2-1	TGTGCCAGCAGTGCGACTAGCGGGGCGGTCAATGAGCAGTTCTTC	CASSATSGAVNEQFF
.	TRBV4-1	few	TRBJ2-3	TGCGCCAGCAGCACGCCCTCGACCCCCAGAAGCCCAGATACGCAGTATTTT	CASSTPSTPRSPDTQYF
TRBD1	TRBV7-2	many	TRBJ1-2	TGTGCCAGCAGCTTCTGGGACAGGGTCTATGGCTACACCTTC	CASSFWDRVYGYTF
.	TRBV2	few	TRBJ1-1	TGTGCCAGCAGTGAGCGGGGACCGACTAACACTGAAGCTTTCTTT	CASSERGPTNTEAFF
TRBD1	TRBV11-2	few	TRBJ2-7	TGTGCCAGCAGCTTAGTTGGACAGGGGGCCCTCGAGCAGTACTTC	CASSLVGQGALEQYF
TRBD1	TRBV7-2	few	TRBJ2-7	TGTGCCAGCAGCTTAGCCGGGACAGGGGGGTACGAGCAGTACTTC	CASSLAGTGGYEQYF
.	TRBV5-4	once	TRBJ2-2	TGTGCCAGCAGCCCTGGGATCCTCTGGGAGCTGTTTTTT	CASSPGILWELFF
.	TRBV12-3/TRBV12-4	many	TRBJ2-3	TGTGCCACCCTACCAGATACGCAGTATTTT	CATLPDTQYF
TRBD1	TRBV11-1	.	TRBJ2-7	TGTGCCAGCAGCTTCCTTCCGGGACAGGGTGAAGGGGCCTACGAGCAGTACTTC	CASSFLPGQGEGAYEQYF
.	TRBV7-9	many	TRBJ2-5	TGTGCCAGCAGCAACCCCTCTTTCGAGACCCAGTACTTC	CASSNPSFETQYF
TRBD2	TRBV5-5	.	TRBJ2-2	TGTGCCAGCAGCAAACTAGCGGGATACACCGGGGAGCTGTTTTTT	CASSKLAGYTGELFF
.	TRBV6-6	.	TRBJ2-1	TGTGCCAGCAGACAATGGCCGGGACTTCAGTTCTTC	CASRQWPGLQFF
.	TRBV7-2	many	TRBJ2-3	TGTGCCAGCAGCTCAGGAGCAGATACGCAGTATTTT	CASSSGADTQYF
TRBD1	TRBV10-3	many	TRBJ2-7	TGTGCCATCAGTTACGAGACAGGGGAAGGGCAGTACTTC	CAISYETGEGQYF
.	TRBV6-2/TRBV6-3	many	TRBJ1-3	TGTGCCGCCCTTAGGACGGGAGAACCTGGAAACACCATATATTTT	CAALRTGEPGNTIYF
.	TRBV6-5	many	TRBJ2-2	TGTGCCAGCGAAGAGAGCACCGGGGAGCTGTTTTTT	CASEESTGELFF
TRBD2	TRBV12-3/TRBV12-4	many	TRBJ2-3	TGTGCCAGCAGTTTAGCCGGCGGGGAGGGTGATACGCAGTATTTT	CASSLAGGEGDTQYF
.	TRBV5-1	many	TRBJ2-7	TGCGCCAGCAGCCCCCTATGGGCTAGCGCTTCCTACGAGCAGTACTTC	CASSPLWASASYEQYF
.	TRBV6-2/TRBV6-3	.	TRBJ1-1	TGTGCCAGCAAGGACGGAAGCACTGAAGCTTTCTTT	CASKDGSTEAFF
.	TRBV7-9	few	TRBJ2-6	TGTGCCAGCAGCTTAGCGGGGGGCTCTGGGGCCAACGTCCTGACTTTC	CASSLAGGSGANVLTF
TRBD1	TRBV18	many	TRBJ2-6	TGTGCCAGCTCTGCCACCCCGGGACAGGGGGTTTCCTCTGGGGCCAACGTCCTGACTTTC	CASSATPGQGVSSGANVLTF
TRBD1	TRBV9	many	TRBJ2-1	TGTGCCAGCAGCGTAGTTAACAGGGGGCCCGATGAGCAGTTCTTC	CASSVVNRGPDEQFF
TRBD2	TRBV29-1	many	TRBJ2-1	TGCAGCGTCCTGCTCGGACTAGCGTACAATGAGCAGTTCTTC	CSVLLGLAYNEQFF
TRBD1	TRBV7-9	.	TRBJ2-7	TGTGCCAGCAGCTTCGCCGGGACAGTCTACGAGCAGTACTTC	CASSFAGTVYEQYF
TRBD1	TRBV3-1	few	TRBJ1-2	TGTGCCAGCAGCAAAAGGACAGGGCAAGGCGGTGTCGGCTACACCTTC	CASSKRTGQGGVGYTF
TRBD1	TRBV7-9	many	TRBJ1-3	TGTGCCAGCAGCCCCCGGGACAGCCACTCTGGAAACACCATATATTTT	CASSPRDSHSGNTIYF
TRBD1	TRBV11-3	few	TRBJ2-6	TGTGCCAGCAGCTTAGTGGCAGGGGGCCTCTCTGGGGCCAACGTCCTGACTTTC	CASSLVAGGLSGANVLTF
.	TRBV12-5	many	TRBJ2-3	TGTGCTAGTGGTTTGGGGAAAGATACGCAGTATTTT	CASGLGKDTQYF
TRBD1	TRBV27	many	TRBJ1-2	TGTGCCAGCAGTTTATCGAGGGGACAGGGGTGGAACTATGGCTACACCTTC	CASSLSRGQGWNYGYTF
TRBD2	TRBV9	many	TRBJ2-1	TGTGCCAGCAGCGGGGGTAGCGGGCCCTACAATGAGCAGTTCTTC	CASSGGSGPYNEQFF
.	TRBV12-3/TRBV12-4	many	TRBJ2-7	TGTGCCAGCCGGGGCAGGAGCTACGAGCAGTACTTC	CASRGRSYEQYF
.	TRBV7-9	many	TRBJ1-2	TGTGCCAGCAGCGATGCGGACGGCCTCTTGCACTATGGCTACACCTTC	CASSDADGLLHYGYTF
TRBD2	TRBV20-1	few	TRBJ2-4	TGCAGTGCCCAGACTAGCGGCCTAGCTGAAGCCAAAAACATTCAGTACTTC	CSAQTSGLAEAKNIQYF
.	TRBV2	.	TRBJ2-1	TGTGCCAGCAGTGAGACCGGATGGGGCAATGAGCAGTTCTTC	CASSETGWGNEQFF
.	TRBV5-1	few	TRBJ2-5	TGCGCCAGCAGCCCCGATGGACAGACCCAGTACTTC	CASSPDGQTQYF
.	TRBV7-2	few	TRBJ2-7	TGTGCCAGCAGCTTAACTTTTGCCGACGAGCAGTACTTC	CASSLTFADEQYF